This TCR beta chain derives from a study of blood T cell repertoires in COVID-19. Study information: Samples came from the United States, Italy and Spain, spanning acute and convalescent COVID-19.

This table comes from immunoSEQ multiplex PCR, and its TCRdb copy is limited to in-frame clones, with some not included. In the table there are around 120,000 clones, approximately 86% of which are singletons. Germline loops: CDR1 SEHNR, CDR2 FQNEAQ (reference sequence). The V end lost 6 bases, the J end lost 0 bases, and 14 bases lay between the germline ends. The CDR3 contains 16 residues. Ages ranged from about 18 to 89 years, with residence in 20 to 30 US areas. Which cohort a participant joined came from the clinical history participants gave. This sequence joins TRBV7-9 and TRBJ1-4; D not resolved. The receptor comes from a woman aged 45-60 years who had recovered from COVID-19. Sequencing input: PBMCs or T cells enriched from blood (not recorded which). The CDR3 sequence is CASRSTVTPTNEKLFF. The CDR3 coding sequence is TGTGCCAGCAGGAGCACAGTAACTCCAACTAATGAAAAACTGTTTTTT.